This T cell receptor (beta chain) comes out of a study of CD8+ T cells in alopecia areata. Study at large: Each of the treated patients was given oral tofacitinib, 5 to 10 mg twice daily, for moderate-to-severe alopecia areata. Dosing with tofacitinib proceeded for 6 to 18 months, followed by 6 months off drug.

The CDR3 loop spans 13 amino acids. CDR1 is SEHNR, CDR2 FQNEAQ, per germline (reference sequence). V was cut by 4 bases and J by 4 bases, with 7 bases left in between. cDNA reverse transcribed from extracted RNA served as the sequencing template. Data came from immunoSEQ multiplex PCR; TCRdb stores just in-frame clones and leaves some out. The data hold 100,000 to 150,000 clones, with 45% to 50% observed a single time. The chain carries TRBV7-9 and TRBJ1-4; D is possibly TRBD1 (5 bases). This TCR derives from a human donor with alopecia areata. Sequencing was performed on CD8+ T cells sorted from blood, taken at week 0. CDR3 residues: CASSSGDNEKLFF. The CDR3, as DNA: TGTGCCAGCAGCTCGGGGGATAATGAAAAACTGTTTTTT.